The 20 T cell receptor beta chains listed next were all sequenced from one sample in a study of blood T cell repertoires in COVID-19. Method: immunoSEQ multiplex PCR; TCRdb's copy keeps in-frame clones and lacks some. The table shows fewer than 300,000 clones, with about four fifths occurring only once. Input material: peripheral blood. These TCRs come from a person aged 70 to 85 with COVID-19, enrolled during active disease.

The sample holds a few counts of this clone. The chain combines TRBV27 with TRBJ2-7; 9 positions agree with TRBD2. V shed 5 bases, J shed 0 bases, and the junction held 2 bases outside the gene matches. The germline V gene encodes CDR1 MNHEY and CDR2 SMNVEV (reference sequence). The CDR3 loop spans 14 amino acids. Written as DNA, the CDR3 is TGTGCCAGCAGTCTAGCGGGGTCCTCCTACGAGCAGTACTTC. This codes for CASSLAGSSYEQYF.

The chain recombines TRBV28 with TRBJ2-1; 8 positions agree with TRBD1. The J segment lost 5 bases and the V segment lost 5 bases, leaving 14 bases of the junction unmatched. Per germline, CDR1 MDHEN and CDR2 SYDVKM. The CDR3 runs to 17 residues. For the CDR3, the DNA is TGTGCCAGCAGTCGCTCAGGGGGCAGAGTTATCGACAATGAGCAGTTCTTC. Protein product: CASSRSGGRVIDNEQFF. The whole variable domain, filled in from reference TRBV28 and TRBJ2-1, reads DVKVTQSSRYLVKRTGEKVFLECVQDMDHENMFWYRQDPGLGLRLIYFSYDVKMKEKGDIPEGYSVSREKKERFSLILESASTNQTSMYLCASSRSGGRVIDNEQFFGPGTRLTVL.

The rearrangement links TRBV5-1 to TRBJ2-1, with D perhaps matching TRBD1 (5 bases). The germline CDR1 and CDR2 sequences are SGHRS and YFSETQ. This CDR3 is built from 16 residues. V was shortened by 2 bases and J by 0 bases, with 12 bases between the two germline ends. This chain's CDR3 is CASSLLGDSSYNEQFF. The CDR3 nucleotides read TGCGCCAGCAGCTTATTAGGGGATAGCTCCTACAATGAGCAGTTCTTC.

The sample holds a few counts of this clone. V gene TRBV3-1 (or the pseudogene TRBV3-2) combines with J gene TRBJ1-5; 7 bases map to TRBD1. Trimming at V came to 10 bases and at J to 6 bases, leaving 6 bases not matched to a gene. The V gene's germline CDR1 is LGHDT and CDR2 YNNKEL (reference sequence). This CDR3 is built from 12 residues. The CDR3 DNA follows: TGTGCCACCCAGGGGGTTGTTCAGCCCCAGCATTTT. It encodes CATQGVVQPQHF.

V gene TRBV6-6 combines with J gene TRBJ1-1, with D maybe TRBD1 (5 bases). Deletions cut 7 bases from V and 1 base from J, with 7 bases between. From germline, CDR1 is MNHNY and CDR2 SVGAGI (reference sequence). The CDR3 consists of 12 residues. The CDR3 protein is CASTRGNTEAFF. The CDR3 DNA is TGTGCCAGCACAAGGGGGAACACTGAAGCTTTCTTT.

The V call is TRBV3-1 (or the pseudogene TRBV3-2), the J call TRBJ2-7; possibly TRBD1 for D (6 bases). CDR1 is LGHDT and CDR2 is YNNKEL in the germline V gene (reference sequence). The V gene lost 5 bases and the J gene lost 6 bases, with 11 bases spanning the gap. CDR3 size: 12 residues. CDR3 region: CASSSRGPEQYF. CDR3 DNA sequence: TGTGCCAGCAGCTCCAGGGGACCCGAGCAGTACTTC.

CDR3 DNA sequence: TGCGCCAGCAGCGAACCCCAAGCGGGTTGGGAGACCCAGTACTTC. Translating gives CASSEPQAGWETQYF. The rearrangement joins TRBV5-1 to TRBJ2-5; the D gene is possibly TRBD2 (6 bases). The V and J ends lost 4 bases and 5 bases respectively, with 18 bases between them. CDR3 length equals 15 residues. The V gene's germline CDR1 is SGHRS and CDR2 YFSETQ.

CDR3 DNA sequence: TGTGCCAGCAGTTACCAGCCCCCCGTCGGGACTGAAGCTTTCTTT. This codes for CASSYQPPVGTEAFF. The chain couples TRBV6-5 to TRBJ1-1; D remains ambiguous. The V gene's germline CDR1 is MNHEY and CDR2 SVGAGI. V lost 2 bases, J lost 5 bases, and 15 bases lay in between. This CDR3 has 15 residues.

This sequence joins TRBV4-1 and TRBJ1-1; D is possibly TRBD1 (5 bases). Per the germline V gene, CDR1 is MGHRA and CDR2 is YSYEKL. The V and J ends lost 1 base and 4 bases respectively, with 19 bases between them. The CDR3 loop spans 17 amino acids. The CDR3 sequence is CASSQAFGAGTSTEAFF. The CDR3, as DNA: TGCGCCAGCAGCCAAGCCTTTGGGGCAGGGACTTCCACTGAAGCTTTCTTT.

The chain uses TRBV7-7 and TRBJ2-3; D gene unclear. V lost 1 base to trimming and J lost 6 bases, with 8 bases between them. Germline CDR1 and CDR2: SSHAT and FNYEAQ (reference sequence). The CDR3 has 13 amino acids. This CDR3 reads CASSLDRKDTQYF. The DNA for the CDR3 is TGTGCCAGCAGCTTAGATAGAAAGGATACGCAGTATTTT.

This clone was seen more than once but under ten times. The CDR3 DNA is TGTGCCAGCAGCCCTGCCGGGACAGGGTTAACCTACGAGCAGTACTTC. Its translation: CASSPAGTGLTYEQYF. The chain links TRBV3-1 (or the pseudogene TRBV3-2) to TRBJ2-7; TRBD1 matches 9 bases. The CDR3 covers 16 residues. The V gene end was trimmed by 4 bases and the J gene end by 2 bases; junction bases not matched to a gene: 9. CDR1 LGHDT and CDR2 YNNKEL come from the germline V gene (reference sequence).

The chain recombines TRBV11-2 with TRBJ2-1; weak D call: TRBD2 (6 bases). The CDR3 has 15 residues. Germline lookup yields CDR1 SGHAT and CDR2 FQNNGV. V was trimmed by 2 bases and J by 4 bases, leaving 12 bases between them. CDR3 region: CASSLRGINYNEQFF. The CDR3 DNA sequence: TGTGCCAGCAGCTTACGGGGGATCAATTACAATGAGCAGTTCTTC.

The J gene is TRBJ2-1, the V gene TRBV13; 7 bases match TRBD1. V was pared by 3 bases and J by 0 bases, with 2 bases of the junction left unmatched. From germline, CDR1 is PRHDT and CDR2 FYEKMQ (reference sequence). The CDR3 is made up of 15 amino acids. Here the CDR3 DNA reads TGTGCCAGCAGCTTGACAGGGATCTCCTACAATGAGCAGTTCTTC. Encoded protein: CASSLTGISYNEQFF. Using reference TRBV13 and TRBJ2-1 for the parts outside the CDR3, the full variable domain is AAGVIQSPRHLIKEKRETATLKCYPIPRHDTVYWYQQGPGQDPQFLISFYEKMQSDKGSIPDRFSAQQFSDYHSELNMSSLELGDSALYFCASSLTGISYNEQFFGPGTRLTVL.

This CDR3 is CASSQNLRDKKDQPQHF. The CDR3 bases are TGTGCCAGCAGCCAAAATCTCCGGGACAAGAAAGATCAGCCCCAGCATTTT. The genes are TRBV28 and TRBJ1-5, with TRBD1 as a possible D gene (6 bases). V was trimmed by 6 bases and J by 5 bases, leaving 23 bases between them. CDR1 is MDHEN, CDR2 SYDVKM, per germline. The CDR3 runs 17 residues. The variable domain in full, completed from reference TRBV28 and TRBJ1-5, reads DVKVTQSSRYLVKRTGEKVFLECVQDMDHENMFWYRQDPGLGLRLIYFSYDVKMKEKGDIPEGYSVSREKKERFSLILESASTNQTSMYLCASSQNLRDKKDQPQHFGDGTRLSIL.

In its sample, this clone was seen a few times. The CDR3 region is CASSSNPYSRRNTIYF. In nucleotides, the CDR3 is TGTGCCAGTAGTTCCAACCCGTACAGCCGGAGAAACACCATATATTTT. The chain links TRBV19 to TRBJ1-3; D gene uncertain. Germline assignment: CDR1 LNHDA and CDR2 SQIVND (reference sequence). Trimming took off 5 bases at V and 5 bases at J, with 19 bases between the two ends. CDR3 length: 16 amino acids.

In DNA, the CDR3 is TGTGCCAGCAGCAAGATAGAACTAGCGGGAGTAGGGCCGACCTACAATGAGCAGTTCTTC. Its protein is CASSKIELAGVGPTYNEQFF. This rearrangement joins TRBV21-1 to TRBJ2-1; the table's D call of TRBD2 was not tested on the DNA. TRBV21-1 is recorded as a pseudogene. The CDR3 has 20 residues.

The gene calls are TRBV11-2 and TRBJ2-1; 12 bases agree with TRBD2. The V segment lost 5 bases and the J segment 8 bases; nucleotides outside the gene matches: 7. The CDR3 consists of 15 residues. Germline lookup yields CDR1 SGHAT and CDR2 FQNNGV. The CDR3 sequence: CASSLPSGGADEQFF. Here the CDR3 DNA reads TGTGCCAGCAGCCTACCTAGCGGGGGGGCCGATGAGCAGTTCTTC.

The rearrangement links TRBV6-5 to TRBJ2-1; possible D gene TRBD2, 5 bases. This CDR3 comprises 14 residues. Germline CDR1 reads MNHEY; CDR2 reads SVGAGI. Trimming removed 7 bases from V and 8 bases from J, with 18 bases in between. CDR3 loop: CASNPGLALHEQFF. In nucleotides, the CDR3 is TGTGCCAGCAATCCTGGGTTAGCGTTGCATGAGCAGTTCTTC.

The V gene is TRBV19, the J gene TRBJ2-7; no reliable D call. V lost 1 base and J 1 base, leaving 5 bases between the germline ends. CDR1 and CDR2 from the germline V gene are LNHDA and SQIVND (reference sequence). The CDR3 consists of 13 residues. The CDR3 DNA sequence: TGTGCCAGTAGTATAGGGCAGTCCTACGAGCAGTACTTC. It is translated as CASSIGQSYEQYF.

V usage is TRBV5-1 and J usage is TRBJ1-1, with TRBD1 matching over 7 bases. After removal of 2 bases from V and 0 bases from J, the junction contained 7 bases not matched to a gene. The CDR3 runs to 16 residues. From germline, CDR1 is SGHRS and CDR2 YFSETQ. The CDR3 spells CASSFFTGDLNTEAFF. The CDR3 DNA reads TGCGCCAGCAGCTTCTTTACAGGGGATTTGAACACTGAAGCTTTCTTT.